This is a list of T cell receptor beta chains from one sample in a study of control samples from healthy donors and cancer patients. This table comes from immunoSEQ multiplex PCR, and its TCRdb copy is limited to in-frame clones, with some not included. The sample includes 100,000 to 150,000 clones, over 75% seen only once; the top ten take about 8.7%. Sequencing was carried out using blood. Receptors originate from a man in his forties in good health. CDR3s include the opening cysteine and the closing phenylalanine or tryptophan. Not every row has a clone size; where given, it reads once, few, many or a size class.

cdr3_aa: CASSLENRVTHTDTQYF; v_call: TRBV11-3; j_call: TRBJ2-3; clone_size: once
cdr3_aa: CASGSGTGFYEQYF; v_call: TRBV12-5; j_call: TRBJ2-7; clone_size: few
cdr3_aa: CASSPRDGLNTEAFF; v_call: TRBV11-3; j_call: TRBJ1-1; clone_size: .
cdr3_aa: CASSYGEGRGGYTF; v_call: TRBV6-5; j_call: TRBJ1-2; clone_size: .
cdr3_aa: CASRGRLEGSPLHF; v_call: TRBV9; j_call: TRBJ1-6; clone_size: .
cdr3_aa: CASSPRDRDTSSGANVLTF; v_call: TRBV7-9; j_call: TRBJ2-6; clone_size: .
cdr3_aa: CASSFDRGVSPLHF; v_call: TRBV11-1; j_call: TRBJ1-6; clone_size: .
cdr3_aa: CASSQREGGGTEAFF; v_call: TRBV7-7; j_call: TRBJ1-1; clone_size: .
cdr3_aa: CATSRTTYNEQFF; v_call: TRBV24-1; j_call: TRBJ2-1; clone_size: .
cdr3_aa: CATSDGTGTDTQYF; v_call: TRBV24-1; j_call: TRBJ2-3; clone_size: .
cdr3_aa: CASNPGTGGRYEQYF; v_call: TRBV25-1; j_call: TRBJ2-7; clone_size: .
cdr3_aa: CASSLQNLEQFF; v_call: TRBV11-2; j_call: TRBJ2-1; clone_size: few
cdr3_aa: CASSLPSQGAGGYTF; v_call: TRBV7-2; j_call: TRBJ1-2; clone_size: .
cdr3_aa: CASRRGGTGELFF; v_call: TRBV6-5; j_call: TRBJ2-2; clone_size: .
cdr3_aa: CASSPGGNNYGYTF; v_call: TRBV5-4; j_call: TRBJ1-2; clone_size: .
cdr3_aa: CASISRGGLYGYTF; v_call: TRBV6-6; j_call: TRBJ1-2; clone_size: .
cdr3_aa: CAIRDSTNYGYTF; v_call: TRBV10-3; j_call: TRBJ1-2; clone_size: .
cdr3_aa: CASSYGQAYGYTF; v_call: TRBV13; j_call: TRBJ1-2; clone_size: .
cdr3_aa: CACTAQGYTEAFF; v_call: TRBV11-3; j_call: TRBJ1-1; clone_size: .
cdr3_aa: CASSLWGNYGYTF; v_call: TRBV12-3/TRBV12-4; j_call: TRBJ1-2; clone_size: .
cdr3_aa: CASRQGGGLLSSPLHF; v_call: TRBV7-2; j_call: TRBJ1-6; clone_size: .
cdr3_aa: CASRLRANRYSNQPQHF; v_call: TRBV23-1; j_call: TRBJ1-5; clone_size: .
cdr3_aa: CASSHPSGGSYEQYF; v_call: TRBV4-1; j_call: TRBJ2-7; clone_size: .
cdr3_aa: CASSTGTGSYEQYF; v_call: TRBV7-8; j_call: TRBJ2-7; clone_size: .
cdr3_aa: CASKPGGLNTEAFF; v_call: TRBV7-2; j_call: TRBJ1-1; clone_size: .
cdr3_aa: CASSSTSGATYNEQFF; v_call: TRBV5-1; j_call: TRBJ2-1; clone_size: .
cdr3_aa: CASSIRPGGSYNEQFF; v_call: TRBV7-6; j_call: TRBJ2-1; clone_size: once
cdr3_aa: CASSLVQPYGYTF; v_call: TRBV7-9; j_call: TRBJ1-2; clone_size: .
cdr3_aa: CASSSYLVSVMNTEAFF; v_call: TRBV6-2/TRBV6-3; j_call: TRBJ1-1; clone_size: .
cdr3_aa: CASSLNPAGETQYF; v_call: TRBV7-2; j_call: TRBJ2-5; clone_size: .
cdr3_aa: CASTDGRHSPLHF; v_call: TRBV2; j_call: TRBJ1-6; clone_size: .
cdr3_aa: CASSELTGGAAFF; v_call: TRBV10-2; j_call: TRBJ1-1; clone_size: .
cdr3_aa: CAWRRGPGYTF; v_call: TRBV30; j_call: TRBJ1-2; clone_size: .
cdr3_aa: CASRSLRGLNIQYF; v_call: TRBV5-1; j_call: TRBJ2-4; clone_size: few
cdr3_aa: CSVESLAGYQETQYF; v_call: TRBV29-1; j_call: TRBJ2-5; clone_size: .
cdr3_aa: CAWEMEGANVLTF; v_call: TRBV30; j_call: TRBJ2-6; clone_size: .
cdr3_aa: CASSWTGGAYEQYF; v_call: TRBV11-3; j_call: TRBJ2-7; clone_size: .
cdr3_aa: CASSDIYGYTF; v_call: TRBV25-1; j_call: TRBJ1-2; clone_size: once
cdr3_aa: CATSVRGVGNYGYTF; v_call: TRBV15; j_call: TRBJ1-2; clone_size: once
cdr3_aa: CASSEVIGAHYGYTF; v_call: TRBV25-1; j_call: TRBJ1-2; clone_size: .
cdr3_aa: CASSPEGTGLRAGELFF; v_call: TRBV5-1; j_call: TRBJ2-2; clone_size: .
cdr3_aa: CASSLHVPKQGNRYGYTF; v_call: TRBV27; j_call: TRBJ1-2; clone_size: .
cdr3_aa: CASSLGTRSNQPQHF; v_call: TRBV7-2; j_call: TRBJ1-5; clone_size: .
cdr3_aa: CASSFGGVSYEQYF; v_call: TRBV11-2; j_call: TRBJ2-7; clone_size: .
cdr3_aa: CASSRRQRRYTF; v_call: TRBV23-1; j_call: TRBJ1-2; clone_size: .
cdr3_aa: CASSLGVGLGEQFF; v_call: TRBV14; j_call: TRBJ2-1; clone_size: .
cdr3_aa: CASTGQNYEQYF; v_call: TRBV7-9; j_call: TRBJ2-7; clone_size: few